The T cell receptor beta chain under discussion was sequenced for a study of T cells in Graves' hyperthyroidism and ophthalmopathy. Study findings and constraints: In blood, most of the thyroid clonotypes expanded above 0.001 were also present.

In regard to this clonotype: No antigen is known for it. Relative to the germline gene, one junction end is altered; a read error may explain this.

The source material, RNA transcripts, was used to amplify TCR beta CDR3 regions. Primed by the HTBI set, a first-round RT-PCR was run on the TCR CDR3. TCRdb analysed the multiplex PCR reads with MiXCR anew, one entry per CDR3 protein. This sample has approximately 710,000 distinct CDR3 sequences, with 17% found just once. Germline-derived CDR1 and CDR2 are SEHNR and FQNEAQ (reference sequence). The CDR3 runs 15 residues. Over 18 months, lack of ophthalmopathy progression marked Graves' hyperthyroidism as stable. Pregnant or lactating patients were excluded, as were those with uncontrolled infection or other autoimmune disease. About 10 ml fresh peripheral blood yielded the PBMCs.

Sequencing was performed on blood. This receptor was taken from a man aged 45-65 years with Graves' hyperthyroidism. This rearrangement joins TRBV7-9 to TRBJ2-5; D remains unclear. This CDR3 reads CASSLAGQIQEAQYF. The CDR3, as DNA: TGTGCCAGCAGCTTAGCAGGGCAGATACAAGAGGCCCAGTACTTC. Full variable domain (missing parts from reference TRBV7-9 and TRBJ2-5): DTGVSQNPRHKITKRGQNVTFRCDPISEHNRLYWYRQTLGQGPEFLTYFQNEAQLEKSRLLSDRFSAERPKGSFSTLEIQRTEQGDSAMYLCASSLAGQIQEAQYFGPGTRLLVL.